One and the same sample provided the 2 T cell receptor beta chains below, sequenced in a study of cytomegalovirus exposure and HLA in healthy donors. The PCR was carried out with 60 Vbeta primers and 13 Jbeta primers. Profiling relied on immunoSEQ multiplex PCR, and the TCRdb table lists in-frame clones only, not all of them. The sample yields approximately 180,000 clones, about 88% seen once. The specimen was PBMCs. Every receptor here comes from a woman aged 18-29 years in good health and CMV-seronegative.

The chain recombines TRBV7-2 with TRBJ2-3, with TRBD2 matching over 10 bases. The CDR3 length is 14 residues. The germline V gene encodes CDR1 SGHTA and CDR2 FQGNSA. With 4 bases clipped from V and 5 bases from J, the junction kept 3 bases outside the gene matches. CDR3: CASSSLAGGDTQYF. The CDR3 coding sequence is TGTGCCAGCAGCTCCTTAGCGGGAGGAGATACGCAGTATTTT.

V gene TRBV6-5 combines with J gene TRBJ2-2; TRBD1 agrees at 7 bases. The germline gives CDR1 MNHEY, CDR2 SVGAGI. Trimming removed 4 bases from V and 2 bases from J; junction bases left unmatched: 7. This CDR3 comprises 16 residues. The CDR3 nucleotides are TGTGCCAGCAGTTCAAGCAGGGGGTCAAACACCGGGGAGCTGTTTTTT. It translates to CASSSSRGSNTGELFF.